These 23 T cell receptor beta chains share one sample of origin, sequenced in a study of early T cells in non-severe SARS-CoV-2 infection. TCRdb re-derived calls from the 5' RACE reads in MiXCR, one entry per CDR3 protein. The sample lists 70,000 or so distinct CDR3 sequences, more than 10% occurring once. Sequencing used whole blood. The receptors shown here come from an adult who was a healthcare worker with PCR-confirmed SARS-CoV-2 infection or an uninfected control (not recorded which).

The chain couples TRBV20-1 to TRBJ2-5; a possible D gene is TRBD1 (5 bases). Trimming took 5 bases from V and 2 from J, leaving 15 bases between them. The CDR3 covers 14 residues. Germline V lookup: CDR1 DFQATT, CDR2 SNEGSKA (reference sequence). CDR3 sequence (DNA): TGCAGTGCTTGGGGCAGCTCCGTTCAAGAGACCCAGTACTTC. Its translation is CSAWGSSVQETQYF.

This clonotype was counted many times. The CDR3 DNA follows: TGTGCCAGCCTCCTGCTCCGACACACTGCTAACTATGGCTACACCTTC. It yields the protein CASLLLRHTANYGYTF. This rearrangement joins TRBV7-2 to TRBJ1-2; D not resolved. Germline values: CDR1 SGHTA, CDR2 FQGNSA. V was trimmed by 8 bases and J by 0 bases, leaving 19 bases between them. This CDR3 has 16 residues.

This clonotype was observed at least ten times. One end of the junction does not line up with germline, which may come from a read error. The chain uses TRBV7-7 and TRBJ2-2; a possible D gene is TRBD1 (5 bases). Germline V lookup: CDR1 SSHAT, CDR2 FNYEAQ (reference sequence). The CDR3 consists of 15 residues. CDR3 residues: CASSLSTETTGELFF. For the CDR3, the DNA is TGTGCTAGCAGCCTCTCGACAGAGACCACCGGGGAGCTGTTTTTT.

The V call is TRBV7-8, the J call TRBJ1-1; D is possibly TRBD1 (6 bases). V lost 5 bases, J lost 4 bases, and 11 bases lay in between. Germline V CDR1 and CDR2: SGHVS, FQNEAQ. This CDR3 contains 13 residues. CDR3 sequence (DNA): TGTGCCAGCAGCCGGGACAAGTCCACTGAAGCTTTCTTT. Translation gives CASSRDKSTEAFF.

This clonotype was counted at least ten times. The V and J genes are TRBV7-8 and TRBJ2-1; no clear D gene. V was pared by 2 bases and J by 7 bases, with 15 bases between. This CDR3 region has 15 residues. Germline loops: CDR1 SGHVS, CDR2 FQNEAQ. CDR3 amino acids: CASSLPPYMRNEQFF. Written as DNA, the CDR3 is TGTGCCAGCAGCTTACCGCCGTATATGCGGAATGAGCAGTTCTTC.

The chain recombines TRBV6-1 with TRBJ2-4, with D tentatively TRBD1 or TRBD2 (5 bases each). The CDR3 length is 13 residues. Trimming removed 8 bases from V and 6 bases from J, with 14 bases in between. From germline, CDR1 is MNHNS and CDR2 SASEGT. CDR3 DNA: TGTGCCAGCGAGGGGAACGCAGGAAACATTCAGTACTTC. It yields the protein CASEGNAGNIQYF.

This clonotype was seen repeatedly, ten times or more. The genes are TRBV7-9 and TRBJ2-5, with 13 bases identical to TRBD2. Germline V lookup: CDR1 SEHNR, CDR2 FQNEAQ (reference sequence). Trimming took 5 bases from V and 14 from J; bases not matched to a gene: 5. This CDR3 is built from 12 residues. CDR3 bases: TGTGCCAGCAGCCCGACTAGCGGGGGGCCCTACTTC. It yields the protein CASSPTSGGPYF.

This clonotype was detected many times. The rearrangement links TRBV20-1 to TRBJ1-6, with 7 positions matching TRBD1. Trimming removed 6 bases from V and 7 bases from J; junction bases left unmatched: 6. The CDR3 loop spans 13 amino acids. In germline, CDR1 is DFQATT, CDR2 SNEGSKA (reference sequence). The CDR3 sequence is CSALRQGNSPLHF. Here the CDR3 DNA reads TGCAGTGCCCTTAGACAGGGAAATTCACCCCTCCACTTT.

The V gene is TRBV27, the J gene TRBJ2-3; TRBD2 agrees at 7 bases. Germline trimming cut 2 bases from V and 4 bases from J; bases unmatched to any gene: 6. Germline V gene lookup returns CDR1 MNHEY and CDR2 SMNVEV (reference sequence). The length of the CDR3 is 15 residues. The CDR3 nucleotides read TGTGCCAGCAGTTTAGTGGGGGGGATTGCAGATACGCAGTATTTT. It codes for CASSLVGGIADTQYF.

This clonotype turned up a few times. V and J are TRBV5-1 and TRBJ2-1, with D uncertain. Between the trimmed V and J ends, which lost 0 bases and 5 bases, there was a span of 6 bases. This CDR3 has 13 amino acids. Germline values: CDR1 SGHRS, CDR2 YFSETQ. CDR3 sequence: CASSLAYNNEQFF. The CDR3 bases are TGCGCCAGCAGCTTGGCATATAACAATGAGCAGTTCTTC. The variable domain in full, completed from reference TRBV5-1 and TRBJ2-1, reads KAGVTQTPRYLIKTRGQQVTLSCSPISGHRSVSWYQQTPGQGLQFLFEYFSETQRNKGNFPGRFSGRQFSNSRSEMNVSTLELGDSALYLCASSLAYNNEQFFGPGTRLTVL.

This clonotype was seen ten or more times. The chain links TRBV30 to TRBJ1-3; D gene ambiguous. The length of the CDR3 is 14 residues. Trimming pared 4 bases from V and 4 bases from J, leaving 14 bases between. Germline CDR1 and CDR2: GTSNPN and SVGIG (reference sequence). The chain's CDR3 is CAWTSGVGGNTIYF. The CDR3 DNA sequence: TGTGCCTGGACTTCGGGCGTTGGAGGAAACACCATATATTTT.

V is TRBV10-1 and J is TRBJ1-3; D is unresolved. Germline V gene sequence: CDR1 WNHNN, CDR2 SYGVQD (reference sequence). The length of the CDR3 is 11 residues. V shed 3 bases and J shed 3 bases, with 0 bases lying between them. The chain's CDR3 is CASSDGNTIYF. In nucleotides, the CDR3 is TGCGCCAGCAGTGATGGAAACACCATATATTTT.

There are a few counts of this clonotype. The chain couples TRBV3-1 to TRBJ2-5; D tentatively fits TRBD1 or TRBD2 (6 bases each). CDR1 and CDR2 (germline): LGHDT, YNNKEL (reference sequence). Trimming removed 4 bases at V and 3 bases at J, with 21 bases between. This CDR3 has 17 residues. The CDR3 nucleotides read TGTGCCAGCAGCCGGCGGAGGCCCCGGGGGCCTGAAGAGACCCAGTACTTC. Its translation is CASSRRRPRGPEETQYF.

This clonotype was detected a few times. V usage is TRBV29-1 and J usage is TRBJ2-4; weak D call: TRBD1 (6 bases). The CDR3 is made up of 13 amino acids. The V and J ends lost 4 bases and 8 bases respectively, with 15 bases between them. Germline-derived CDR1 and CDR2 are SQVTM and ANQGSEA. The DNA of the CDR3 is TGCAGCGTTGGGCTAGGGGGTATCGACATTCAGTACTTC. It translates to CSVGLGGIDIQYF.

The V and J genes are TRBV4-3 and TRBJ1-2; D uncertain. The V gene lost 4 bases and the J gene lost 6 bases, with 12 bases spanning the gap. Germline assignment: CDR1 LGHNA and CDR2 YSLEER. The CDR3 is 13 residues long. CDR3 amino acids: CASSRTPGDGYTF. The CDR3 DNA sequence: TGCGCCAGCAGCCGAACCCCCGGAGATGGCTACACCTTC.

This clonotype was found a few times. The V gene is TRBV9, the J gene TRBJ1-2, with D possibly TRBD1 on 5 matching bases. This CDR3 spans 15 amino acids. V lost 0 bases, J lost 4 bases, and 13 bases lay in between. CDR1 is SGDLS, CDR2 YYNGEE, per germline. This chain's CDR3 is CASSVAGQGSYGYTF. Written as DNA, the CDR3 is TGTGCCAGCAGCGTAGCTGGGCAGGGTAGCTATGGCTACACCTTC.

There are many counts of this clonotype. The CDR3 reads CATRLPGLASDTQYF. The CDR3 DNA reads as TGTGCCACCCGCCTTCCGGGACTAGCGTCAGATACGCAGTATTTT. The chain recombines TRBV7-2 with TRBJ2-3; 10 positions match TRBD2. Trimming took 10 bases from V and 4 from J; bases not matched to a gene: 11. Germline values: CDR1 SGHTA, CDR2 FQGNSA. The CDR3 consists of 15 residues. The whole variable domain, filled in from reference TRBV7-2 and TRBJ2-3, reads GAGVSQSPSNKVTEKGKDVELRCDPISGHTALYWYRQSLGQGLEFLIYFQGNSAPDKSGLPSDRFSAERTGGSVSTLTIQRTQQEDSAVYLCATRLPGLASDTQYFGPGTRLTVL.

This clonotype occurred many times. The rearrangement joins TRBV7-2 to TRBJ2-7, with a tentative D call TRBD1 (8 bases). The germline V gene encodes CDR1 SGHTA and CDR2 FQGNSA. V was trimmed by 2 bases and J by 2 bases, leaving 13 bases between them. The CDR3 runs to 15 residues. CDR3: CASSLNRGGTYEQYF. Written as DNA, the CDR3 is TGTGCCAGCAGCTTAAACAGGGGGGGAACCTACGAGCAGTACTTC.

This clonotype occurred many times. V is TRBV12-3 or TRBV12-4 and J is TRBJ2-2; 7 nucleotides line up with TRBD2. CDR3 length: 15 residues. V lost 5 bases, J lost 5 bases, and 8 bases stayed unmatched. The CDR3 is CASSTRDYQTGELFF. The CDR3 DNA follows: TGTGCCAGCAGTACGAGGGACTATCAGACCGGGGAGCTGTTTTTT.

V is TRBV7-9 and J is TRBJ2-2, with D possibly matching TRBD1 (6 bases). Germline V CDR1 and CDR2: SEHNR, FQNEAQ (reference sequence). The V and J ends lost 1 base and 0 bases respectively, with 12 bases between them. The length of the CDR3 is 17 residues. CDR3 region: CASSLGTELANTGELFF. CDR3 nucleotide sequence: TGTGCCAGCAGCTTAGGGACAGAGCTAGCGAACACCGGGGAGCTGTTTTTT. The complete variable domain, with remaining parts taken from reference TRBV7-9 and TRBJ2-2, reads DTGVSQNPRHKITKRGQNVTFRCDPISEHNRLYWYRQTLGQGPEFLTYFQNEAQLEKSRLLSDRFSAERPKGSFSTLEIQRTEQGDSAMYLCASSLGTELANTGELFFGEGSRLTVL.

This clonotype was seen a handful of times. CDR3 sequence reads: CASSAHGRYEQYF. As DNA, the CDR3 is TGTGCCAGCAGTGCACACGGCCGCTACGAGCAGTACTTC. The rearrangement links TRBV25-1 to TRBJ2-7; D gene uncertain. This CDR3 has 13 amino acids. V was clipped by 4 bases and J by 3 bases, with 10 bases between them. CDR1 and CDR2 (germline): MGHDK, SYGVNS.

This clonotype was counted only a few times. The chain couples TRBV18 to TRBJ2-3; 10 bases line up with TRBD2. Unmatched junction bases numbered 6, after V lost 0 bases and J lost 6 bases. CDR3 length: 16 residues. The germline V gene has CDR1 KGHSH and CDR2 LQKENI. CDR3 in DNA: TGTGCCAGCTCACCACCCGGAGTAGCGGGGGGCGATACGCAGTATTTT. Translated, it gives CASSPPGVAGGDTQYF.

In its sample, this clonotype was seen many times. The V call is TRBV6-1, the J call TRBJ1-1, with TRBD1 as a possible D gene (6 bases). The CDR3 runs 15 residues. Germline V gene data show CDR1 as MNHNS and CDR2 as SASEGT. V was clipped by 4 bases and J by 4 bases, with 16 bases between them. The CDR3 sequence: CASSVKSRGGTEAFF. The CDR3 nucleotides are TGTGCCAGCAGTGTCAAGTCGCGAGGGGGCACTGAAGCTTTCTTT.